The 8 T cell receptor beta chains listed next were all sequenced from one sample in a study of blood T cell repertoires in COVID-19. TCRdb's table, derived via immunoSEQ multiplex PCR, lists solely in-frame clones and lacks some. The repertoire holds around 58,000 clones, with 88% as singletons. The source material was peripheral blood. The origin of the receptors is a woman aged 55 to 70 with COVID-19, enrolled during active disease.

This clone showed up just once. The chain combines TRBV18 with TRBJ1-3; 9 bases match TRBD1. The CDR3 extends over 16 amino acids. CDR1 and CDR2 (germline): KGHSH, LQKENI. Trimming removed 3 bases from V and 3 bases from J; junction bases left unmatched: 6. CDR3 residues: CASSPWDRARGNTIYF. CDR3 DNA sequence: TGTGCCAGCTCACCCTGGGACAGGGCGCGTGGAAACACCATATATTTT.

This rearrangement joins TRBV7-2 to TRBJ2-1; 13 bases are a match to TRBD2. With V trimmed by 4 bases and J by 15 bases, 12 bases remained unmatched. This CDR3 region has 15 residues. Germline V gene lookup returns CDR1 SGHTA and CDR2 FQGNSA. The CDR3 DNA is TGTGCCAGCAGCTCAGGACTAGCGGGAGTAGGAGGACGGTTCTTC. It yields the protein CASSSGLAGVGGRFF. Using reference TRBV7-2 and TRBJ2-1 for the parts outside the CDR3, the full variable domain is GAGVSQSPSNKVTEKGKDVELRCDPISGHTALYWYRQSLGQGLEFLIYFQGNSAPDKSGLPSDRFSAERTGGSVSTLTIQRTQQEDSAVYLCASSSGLAGVGGRFFGPGTRLTVL.

This clone was picked up a small number of times. The chain carries TRBV27 and TRBJ2-7; 10 bases line up with TRBD1. The J segment lost 2 bases and the V segment lost 5 bases, leaving 9 bases of the junction unmatched. The germline V gene has CDR1 MNHEY and CDR2 SMNVEV (reference sequence). This CDR3 region has 16 residues. The CDR3 reads CASSLRRTGGAYEQYF. For the CDR3, the DNA is TGTGCCAGCAGTCTTCGCCGGACAGGGGGGGCCTACGAGCAGTACTTC.

The J gene is TRBJ1-1, the V gene TRBV29-1; D remains ambiguous. Germline V gene data show CDR1 as SQVTM and CDR2 as ANQGSEA. V was trimmed by 7 bases and J by 6 bases, leaving 15 bases between them. The CDR3 length is 12 residues. The DNA for the CDR3 is TGCAGCGCCGATGAGAGGTCGGCTGAAGCTTTCTTT. Translating it yields CSADERSAEAFF.

The chain recombines TRBV27 with TRBJ2-1; 10 nucleotides line up with TRBD1. The CDR3 covers 15 residues. Germline CDR1 and CDR2: MNHEY and SMNVEV (reference sequence). The J segment lost 4 bases and the V segment lost 5 bases, leaving 5 bases of the junction unmatched. The CDR3 nucleotides are TGTGCCAGCAGTGGGGACAGGGGAAAGTACAATGAGCAGTTCTTC. Its translation: CASSGDRGKYNEQFF.

V and J are TRBV29-1 and TRBJ2-7; 10 bases fit TRBD1. With 1 base clipped from V and 3 bases from J, the junction kept 18 bases outside the gene matches. There are 19 residues in the CDR3. Germline V gives CDR1 SQVTM, CDR2 ANQGSEA. The CDR3 sequence is CSVEVPILGPGQGSYEQYF. The DNA for the CDR3 is TGCAGCGTTGAAGTTCCTATTCTAGGGCCGGGACAGGGGAGCTACGAGCAGTACTTC.

V gene TRBV7-6 combines with J gene TRBJ2-2, with 7 bases lining up with TRBD2. The CDR3 length is 16 residues. CDR1 is SGHVS and CDR2 is FNYEAQ in the germline V gene. V lost 5 bases to trimming and J lost 7 bases; unmatched junction nucleotides: 13. In nucleotides, the CDR3 is TGTGCCAGCAGCCTAAGGGATGACCTAGCGGTCGGGGAGCTGTTTTTT. Its translation: CASSLRDDLAVGELFF.

V and J are TRBV5-5 and TRBJ2-3; a possible D gene is TRBD1 (5 bases). Germline V CDR1 and CDR2: SGHKS, YYEKEE (reference sequence). The CDR3 is made up of 12 amino acids. Trimming removed 4 bases from V and 6 bases from J, with 9 bases in between. The DNA for the CDR3 is TGTGCCAGCAGCACCCAGGGTGATACGCAGTATTTT. Its translation is CASSTQGDTQYF. The full variable domain, with the rest looked up from reference TRBV5-5 and TRBJ2-3, is DAGVTQSPTHLIKTRGQQVTLRCSPISGHKSVSWYQQVLGQGPQFIFQYYEKEERGRGNFPDRFSARQFPNYSSELNVNALLLGDSALYLCASSTQGDTQYFGPGTRLTVL.